Sequencing of this TCR beta chain was carried out in a study of T cells in Graves' hyperthyroidism and ophthalmopathy (dated by TCRdb to about 2019). With respect to the entire study: Peripheral blood was collected at initial diagnosis, before any treatment. To identify TCR V-J signatures that set the groups apart, the researchers used a discovery cohort of more than 95 patients, made up of 43 with Graves' ophthalmopathy and about 60 with stable Graves' hyperthyroidism. Prospective prediction of ophthalmopathy was tested in an independent validation cohort of some 20 hyperthyroidism patients and 15 to 17 patients who later progressed to ophthalmopathy. The 95 to 100 discovery patients were randomly split 7:3 into training and test sets. In six Graves' hyperthyroidism patients, the study also compared T-cell repertoires from thyroid tissue with T-cell repertoires from blood. Once sampling was done, hyperthyroidism patients were given methimazole at a starting dose of 30 mg daily, whereas ophthalmopathy patients were given high-dose intravenous methylprednisolone. TCR Vbeta CDR3 sequencing of some 140 peripheral blood samples (approximately 44 ophthalmopathy, roughly 74 hyperthyroidism and some 17 progressor patients) is reported in the paper.

At least ten counts were recorded for this clonotype. The antigen this receptor binds is unknown. The record has no base qualities; no much larger clone is one base away. Ophthalmopathy patients had moderately to severely active disease, with a Clinical Activity Score of 3 or more, a NOSPECS grade of 4 or more, and a disease duration of less than 3 months. The study excluded patients with uncontrolled infections, other autoimmune diseases, pregnancy or lactation. Diagnoses were established on the basis of clinical symptoms, serum thyroxine and TRAb, thyroid ultrasound, and orbital computed tomography. PBMCs were separated from 8 to 10 ml of fresh peripheral blood using Ficoll-Paque density gradient centrifugation. Total RNA was extracted with Trizol reagent, and quality was checked on an Agilent 2100 Bioanalyzer. Trimming removed 4 bases from V and 0 bases from J, leaving 12 bases between the germline ends. CDR1 and CDR2, per the germline V gene, are SGHTA and FQGNSA. The CDR3 sequence holds 15 residues, the cysteine and phenylalanine included. The retained sequence is limited to the CDR3, 45 bases, with the frame set at the first base.

Results the study describes overall, beyond this receptor: Most expanded thyroid clonotypes (frequency above 0.001) were also found in blood, which suggests that blood repertoires may mirror thyroid immune responses. No statistical method was used to fix the sample size in advance, and group allocation was not hidden from the investigators. A 13 V-J signature model separated ophthalmopathy from stable hyperthyroidism, with around 91% sensitivity and about 81% specificity in cross-validation and 80%/75% in testing. During validation, the model predicted progression to ophthalmopathy a median of approximately 7 months ahead of onset, with around 71% sensitivity and less than 85% specificity.

The TCR beta CDR3 regions were amplified from the RNA transcripts. A first-round RT-PCR of the TCR CDR3 used the HTBI primer set with the Qiagen OneStep RT-PCR kit. A second multiplex PCR round built the libraries, followed by size selection and purification. The libraries were sequenced on an Illumina HiSeq2000 using paired-end 100 bp reads. Per the source publication's procedure: SOAPnuke was used to process the raw data, throwing out any read that contained adapters or uncalled bases, had a mean Phred below 15, or lacked an exact constant-primer or identifier match. COPE v1.2.5 was used to merge high-quality paired reads, and clonotypes were defined as unique nucleotide sequences. Clonotypes were aligned to IMGT TRBV, TRBD and TRBJ reference segments using MiTCR v1.1. Only V-J combinations with frequency above 0.0001, covering 99.2% of repertoires, were analysed. A TCS score was defined as the ratio of F50 (clonal expansion) to E x V (chaos), with BLOSUM62-based TCRdist applied between CDR3 peptides within each V-J. Welch's t-statistics and random forest reduced fewer than 600 V-J features to 13, which were used in a naive Bayes classifier (R e1071). The public reads were quality trimmed at Q25 with fastp and then assembled into clones with MiXCR by TCRdb, keeping productive beta chains. Every CDR3 protein is listed once, alongside the most common genes and DNA of its rows. For this entry, the V and J calls and clone size follow TCRdb and not the study's own pipeline. Recorded for this sample are under 400,000 distinct CDR3 sequences; around 18% of them occurred a single time. Of the sample, about 16% falls within the top ten clones.

Sequencing used blood. The chain is made from TRBV7-2 and TRBJ1-2; TRBD1 might be the D gene, on 6 matching bases. This clonotype was obtained from a middle-aged woman with Graves' ophthalmopathy. The DNA sequence follows: TGTGCCAGCAGCTGGTACAGGGATCCTAACTATGGCTACACCTTC. Translated, this is CASSWYRDPNYGYTF.